Listed below are T cell receptor beta chains from one sample, sequenced in a study of T-cell memory formation after mild COVID-19. TCRdb recomputed calls from the 5' RACE reads with MiXCR, one row per CDR3 protein. The table includes hundreds of thousands of distinct CDR3 sequences, approximately 15% detected once. The material sequenced was PBMCs or a T cell subset sorted from them (not recorded which). Receptor source: a young man who had mild COVID-19 (a few samples of this study predate the infection). Cell type and time point are not known. The CDR3 runs from the conserved cysteine through the conserved F or W. A D gene is named only where the DNA matches it firmly. Rows give clone size only sometimes, using once, few, many, or a class for an expanded clone.

J gene: TRBJ2-2; clone size: .; D gene: .; V gene: TRBV10-3; CDR3 protein: CAIMGGRGTGELFF; CDR3 DNA: TGTGCCATCATGGGGGGGCGCGGCACCGGGGAGCTGTTTTTT
J gene: TRBJ2-1; clone size: .; D gene: TRBD2; V gene: TRBV28; CDR3 protein: CASSPPGTSGVYEQFF; CDR3 DNA: TGTGCCAGCAGTCCACCCGGGACTAGCGGGGTCTATGAGCAGTTCTTC
J gene: TRBJ2-5; clone size: .; D gene: .; V gene: TRBV7-9; CDR3 protein: CASSVRGGGETQYF; CDR3 DNA: TGTGCCAGCAGTGTTAGAGGGGGAGGAGAGACCCAGTACTTC
J gene: TRBJ2-3; clone size: many; D gene: TRBD2; V gene: TRBV5-1; CDR3 protein: CASSDLSGGSTDTQYF; CDR3 DNA: TGCGCCAGCAGCGACCTAAGCGGGGGAAGCACAGATACGCAGTATTTT
J gene: TRBJ2-5; clone size: .; D gene: TRBD2; V gene: TRBV5-1; CDR3 protein: CASSLKSGEETQYF; CDR3 DNA: TGCGCCAGCAGCTTGAAGAGCGGGGAGGAGACCCAGTACTTC
J gene: TRBJ1-2; clone size: .; D gene: .; V gene: TRBV18; CDR3 protein: CASSPKENGYTF; CDR3 DNA: TGTGCCAGCTCACCCAAGGAGAATGGCTACACCTTC
J gene: TRBJ1-1; clone size: .; D gene: TRBD1; V gene: TRBV10-2; CDR3 protein: CASSEPRDRGQGNEAFF; CDR3 DNA: TGCGCCAGCAGTGAGCCTCGGGACAGGGGGCAAGGAAATGAAGCTTTCTTT
J gene: TRBJ1-2; clone size: few; D gene: TRBD1; V gene: TRBV10-3; CDR3 protein: CATTGAGGYTF; CDR3 DNA: TGTGCCACGACAGGGGCGGGAGGCTACACCTTC
J gene: TRBJ2-5; clone size: .; D gene: .; V gene: TRBV6-2/TRBV6-3; CDR3 protein: CASSQWVQETQYF; CDR3 DNA: TGTGCCAGCAGTCAATGGGTACAAGAGACCCAGTACTTC
J gene: TRBJ2-7; clone size: few; D gene: TRBD1; V gene: TRBV19; CDR3 protein: CATSTDRQPYEQYF; CDR3 DNA: TGTGCCACGTCCACGGACAGGCAACCCTACGAGCAGTACTTC
J gene: TRBJ2-2; clone size: few; D gene: .; V gene: TRBV20-1; CDR3 protein: CSARDGHITGELFF; CDR3 DNA: TGCAGTGCTAGAGATGGCCATATCACCGGGGAGCTGTTTTTT
J gene: TRBJ1-1; clone size: .; D gene: .; V gene: TRBV7-2; CDR3 protein: CASRNRNTEAFF; CDR3 DNA: TGTGCCAGCAGAAACAGGAACACTGAAGCTTTCTTT
J gene: TRBJ1-2; clone size: few; D gene: .; V gene: TRBV12-3/TRBV12-4; CDR3 protein: CASSTDTGIWVGYTF; CDR3 DNA: TGTGCCAGCAGTACGGACACGGGAATTTGGGTTGGCTACACCTTC
J gene: TRBJ2-1; clone size: many; D gene: TRBD2; V gene: TRBV7-3; CDR3 protein: CASSSLLGGGNNEQFF; CDR3 DNA: TGTGCCAGCAGCTCCCTCCTCGGCGGGGGAAACAATGAGCAGTTCTTC
J gene: TRBJ1-6; clone size: .; D gene: TRBD1; V gene: TRBV4-1; CDR3 protein: CASSQEGQGGSPLHF; CDR3 DNA: TGCGCCAGCAGCCAAGAGGGACAGGGCGGGTCACCCCTCCACTTT
J gene: TRBJ1-1; clone size: many; D gene: TRBD1; V gene: TRBV5-1; CDR3 protein: CASSIGQGASTEAFF; CDR3 DNA: TGCGCCAGCAGCATTGGACAGGGGGCGTCCACTGAAGCTTTCTTT
J gene: TRBJ2-7; clone size: .; D gene: .; V gene: TRBV12-3/TRBV12-4; CDR3 protein: CASSSGTRREQYF; CDR3 DNA: TGTGCCAGCAGTTCCGGGACACGACGGGAGCAGTACTTC
J gene: TRBJ2-5; clone size: .; D gene: .; V gene: TRBV2; CDR3 protein: CASSEGLDGTQYF; CDR3 DNA: TGTGCCAGCAGTGAAGGTCTAGATGGGACCCAGTACTTC
J gene: TRBJ1-5; clone size: few; D gene: TRBD1; V gene: TRBV20-1; CDR3 protein: CSATRDSYQPQHF; CDR3 DNA: TGCAGTGCCACCCGGGACAGCTATCAGCCCCAGCATTTT
J gene: TRBJ2-3; clone size: few; D gene: .; V gene: TRBV6-5; CDR3 protein: CASSYDGYTDTQYF; CDR3 DNA: TGTGCCAGCAGTTACGACGGATACACAGATACGCAGTATTTT
J gene: TRBJ2-6; clone size: .; D gene: .; V gene: TRBV5-1; CDR3 protein: CASSKIEESSGANVLTF; CDR3 DNA: TGCGCCAGCAGCAAAATTGAGGAGAGCTCTGGGGCCAACGTCCTGACTTTC
J gene: TRBJ1-2; clone size: .; D gene: TRBD1; V gene: TRBV29-1; CDR3 protein: CSVQGGYGYTF; CDR3 DNA: TGCAGCGTGCAGGGGGGCTATGGCTACACCTTC
J gene: TRBJ1-4; clone size: .; D gene: TRBD1; V gene: TRBV20-1; CDR3 protein: CSAREYQQGQGIEKLFF; CDR3 DNA: TGCAGTGCTAGAGAGTACCAGCAGGGACAGGGAATCGAAAAACTGTTTTTT
J gene: TRBJ1-1; clone size: few; D gene: .; V gene: TRBV3-1; CDR3 protein: CASSRSTEAFF; CDR3 DNA: TGTGCCAGCAGCCGATCCACTGAAGCTTTCTTT
J gene: TRBJ2-7; clone size: .; D gene: TRBD1; V gene: TRBV15; CDR3 protein: CATSRGGQGWEQYF; CDR3 DNA: TGTGCCACCAGCAGGGGAGGACAGGGCTGGGAGCAGTACTTC